This TCR beta chain was sequenced during a study of cytomegalovirus exposure and HLA in healthy donors (dated by TCRdb to about 2017). As for the study more broadly: In an earlier analysis of under 600 of the donors, 276 Gb of sequence data and some 100 million unique TCR beta sequences from 150 million to 200 million T cells were reported. To decide whether each TCR beta V gene segment behaved as functional or pseudogenic, an earlier analysis of fewer than 750 of the donors relied on high-throughput TCR beta sequencing. A separate validation cohort of 100 to 150 different subjects was used in addition to the approximately 700-subject first cohort. Of the approximately 400 genotyped donors, 70% to 90% were placed in the genetic ancestry cluster associated with self-reported Caucasian donors. Using immunosequencing, the study profiled T cell repertoires from 500 to 800 subjects and related those repertoires to cytomegalovirus serostatus. The later analysis used no new phenotypic data to find candidate immune exposures, relying instead on TCR beta sequences and their occurrence across donors. Genome-wide SNP genotypes for about 65% of the 666 donors were used in a later genetic analysis, which treated that subset as a discovery cohort. Approximately 310 gigabases of sequencing data and around 85 million unique TCR sequences made up an early release that covered under 750 HLA-typed donors. Because of strong linkage in the cohort, roughly five DR-DQ haplotypes were treated as single units for association and clustering. To predict cytomegalovirus infection status, the study combined high-throughput TCR immunosequencing, statistical association of individual TCRs with disease status, and machine learning. Among almost 400 genotyped donors of the cohort, an average of approximately 230,000 unique TCR beta nucleotide sequences were sequenced per donor, roughly a sixth of them non-productive. The study aimed to test whether signatures of past pathogen exposure could be identified by cataloging public T cell receptors. Typing coverage differed by locus: A, B, C, DRB1 and DQB1 were typed in about 620-630 donors, DQA1 in 522, DPA1 in some 610, and DPB1 in 472. Class I and class II HLA loci were covered by the typing at four-digit resolution. A later analysis re-examined previously published TCR beta repertoires from more than 600 donors and added high-resolution HLA genotyping to investigate patterns of TCR occurrence. Donor age, sex, ethnicity and CMV serostatus were compiled alongside the repertoire data. All discovery cohort repertoires had been generated on a single sequencing platform.

The cohort comprised under 700 healthy bone marrow donors. At the time of sampling, every cohort member was nominally healthy, though immune exposures that went unrecorded were likely present. The donor was CMV seronegative and was included in the group of a few hundred seronegative cohort members. Every donor gave a peripheral blood sample, and the peripheral blood mononuclear cells from that sample were used for TCR beta sequencing. The Qiagen DNeasy Blood Extraction Kit was used to extract genomic DNA from the blood cell samples. The library was made by the immunoSEQ multiplex PCR assay. The multiplex PCR relied on a mix of 60 forward primers for TCR Vbeta segments and 13 reverse primers for TCR Jbeta segments. Amplification of the CDR3 region of rearranged TCR beta genes was performed with a multiplex PCR assay on genomic DNA. The amplified TCR beta libraries were sequenced on the Illumina HiSeq System as 87-base-pair reads. The authors processed their data as follows. In a later analysis, 80 million or so unique TCR beta chains were counted across the roughly 670 repertoires, and about 10 million of these chains were shared by at least two donors. Raw reads were error-corrected and collapsed into unique sequences by a nearest-neighbor algorithm in which closely related sequences were merged to remove PCR and sequencing errors. Alignment of CDR3 sequences to IMGT reference sequences was used to assign V, D and J gene segments. Each retained sequence needed at least a six-nucleotide match to both a V gene segment and a J gene segment. Rearrangements were classified as productive when the CDR3 lacked stop codons and remained in frame with V and J, and all other rearrangements were classified as non-productive. CDR3 was defined according to IMGT convention as the region running from the second conserved V-encoded cysteine to the conserved J-encoded phenylalanine. The earlier analysis of about 570 of the donors excluded any sequence lacking an unambiguous match to a single V gene segment. In an earlier analysis of about 590 of the donors, a V segment was called functional when productive rearrangements were above 56.7%, and segregating when the standard deviation between donors exceeded 5%. A statistical classification framework was developed to diagnose cytomegalovirus status using the catalog of TCR beta chain sequences. In a later analysis, V and J genes were assigned by comparing TCR nucleotide sequences against IMGT/GENE-DB human TR gene sequences. In a later analysis, CDR3 sequences and most-parsimonious VDJ recombination scenarios were assigned using the TCRdist pipeline. In a later analysis, every TCR beta chain was defined by the combination of its CDR3 amino acid sequence and its V-gene family, and reads without a unique V-gene family were dropped. In a later analysis, approximately 640 highly shared, low-generation-probability nucleotide sequences were removed to address suspected cross-contamination and a sequencing artifact. In a later analysis, a clonal expansion index for each public chain was calculated from normalized within-repertoire ranks of inferred template counts. In a later analysis, generation probabilities were computed using a VDJ recombination model fitted to out-of-frame rearrangements, and the results were checked against IGoR. In a later analysis, hypergeometric tests were used to score TCR-TCR, TCR-HLA and TCR-CMV co-occurrence, with a repertoire-size bias correction applied to TCR pairs. In a later analysis, false discovery rates were estimated by permuting HLA or CMV assignments 20 times. In a later analysis, co-occurring TCRs were grouped with DBSCAN, and TCRdist sequence similarity was added when clustering was performed within HLA-allele-positive subsets. Repertoires with fewer than 30,000 or more than 120,000 public chains, plus five repertoires with anomalous nucleotide sharing, were excluded from co-occurrence clustering. TCRdb carries this immuneACCESS record with in-frame sequences only. Its versions omit some clonotypes, under half of them owing to an unresolved V gene in the studies checked, with the rest unexplained. The DNA was the basis for D and trimming; V, J and clone size are from that table. Within this sample are 37,000 or so clones, with 74% of them counted one time only. The leading ten clones occupy approximately 6.3% of the sample.

The germline V and J ends show losses of 3 bases and 6 bases respectively, and no gene match explains 14 bases of the junction. The cysteine opens and the phenylalanine closes a CDR3 of 17 amino acids. Only CDR3 DNA is held: 51 bases, read in frame from base 1. CDR1 MNHEY and CDR2 SMNVEV are derived from the germline V gene (reference sequence). With respect to this clone: No cognate antigen has been identified for it. Base qualities are not provided; no much larger clone lies one nucleotide away.

The study at large found these results: Because counts were too low, about 18 rarely observed V segments, including chromosome 9 orphons, were excluded from the earlier analysis of 587 of the donors. In a later analysis, HLA-associated TCR beta chains showed more clonal expansion and lower generation probabilities than non-associated chains that were equally common. The sequencing pipeline was judged likely to have produced a cluster of highly shared sequence variants as a technical artifact. At a false discovery rate of 0.05, a later analysis linked approximately 18,000 TCR beta sequences to specific HLA alleles. Across donors, most TCR sequences were observed very rarely, whereas some public TCRs were present in many individuals. The presence/absence analyses assumed that sequencing depth was roughly uniform across donors, and that assumption may not be true. Cytomegalovirus status was reported to be diagnosed by the classifier with high specificity and sensitivity in both the original and validation cohorts. Assigning TCR associations to individual alleles was difficult when HLA alleles, especially DR and DQ, strongly co-occurred. The study listed 150 to 200 TCR beta chains as associated with cytomegalovirus. Several of the top co-occurrence clusters appeared to be linked to parvovirus B19, influenza, CMV and Epstein-Barr virus, according to a later analysis. A further reported finding was that TCR beta sequences accurately predicted the HLA-A and HLA-B alleles for most subjects in the first cohort. It was suggested by the authors that the approach could potentially be generalized to other disease states and immunological phenotypes. A later genetic analysis reported fewer N-insertions in productive TCRs among donors in an Asian-associated ancestry cluster than the roughly 700-donor mean. For the cohort, immune exposure information was limited to CMV serostatus. An earlier analysis of approximately 540 of the donors showed that most TCR beta V segments appeared in productive rearrangements either about 90% or about 30% of the time, which broadly matched IMGT annotations. Some IMGT-functional V segments, including TRBV6-2 and TRBV6-3, could not be told apart with the 87-base-pair reads, so those segments were excluded. Correlated functional status among segregating V segments might be attributable to linkage disequilibrium, but an unknown experimental factor could not be ruled out. The cohort was sequenced for TCR beta chains only, and without alpha or paired-chain data the features that could be detected were limited. In a later analysis, TCR association rates were found to vary across HLA loci, with the most associated TCRs seen for DRB1 alleles and the fewest for HLA-C alleles. A later genetic analysis associated a missense DCLRE1C variant with V-gene and J-gene trimming of TCR beta chains, and an independent cohort replicated the association. A later analysis found that most CMV-associated TCR beta chains appeared HLA-restricted, with HLA associations seemingly driven largely by CMV exposure. Because HLA typing was unavailable for some donors at each locus, only the typed subset was used in association tests. Three of the identified cytomegalovirus-associated TCR beta chains were confirmed in vitro to be specific for cytomegalovirus antigens.

Sequencing was carried out using PBMCs. This receptor chain uses TRBV27 and TRBJ2-7; 10 middle bases align to TRBD2. The source of this sequence is a man aged 30-40 years in good health and CMV-seronegative. The nucleotide sequence is TGTGCCAGCAGTTTGGGGTTAGCGGGAGGAGTCCTACGCGAGCAGTACTTC. Its translation reads: CASSLGLAGGVLREQYF.